Listed here are 31 T cell receptor beta chains from one sample, sequenced in a study of blood T cells in healthy people across ages. A second PCR, run for about 6 to 11 cycles, used a sample-barcoded 5' primer plus a J-beta primer mix. MiXCR, applied by TCRdb to the 5' RACE reads, yields one record per CDR3 protein. Among roughly 700,000 distinct CDR3 sequences listed, about half were seen once. What was sequenced was blood. Receptor source: a woman in her fifties or sixties in good health.

In its sample, this clonotype was seen a few times. For the CDR3, the DNA is TGTGCCAGCATGGCAGCCCACCAGACGAACCTCTACGAGCAGTACTTC. The encoded protein is CASMAAHQTNLYEQYF. The genes are TRBV28 and TRBJ2-5; D gene ambiguous. With the DNA end fitting TRBJ2-7 better, the J assignment may be wrong. Germline CDR1 and CDR2: MDHEN and SYDVKM. The CDR3 spans 16 residues.

This clonotype was recorded many times. The chain combines TRBV7-9 with TRBJ1-2; 9 bases line up with TRBD1. The CDR3 has 17 residues. CDR1 and CDR2 from the germline V gene are SEHNR and FQNEAQ (reference sequence). The V and J ends lost 4 bases and 1 base, in that order; junction bases with no gene match: 10. The CDR3 nucleotides are TGTGCCAGCAGCTCCCCCCCAGGGACAGGGCTTAACTATGGCTACACCTTC. Amino acid sequence: CASSSPPGTGLNYGYTF.

The rearrangement uses TRBV4-3 and TRBJ2-3, with D hard to call. Germline loops: CDR1 LGHNA, CDR2 YSLEER. V was trimmed by 0 bases and J by 2 bases, leaving 3 bases between them. The CDR3 consists of 13 residues. CDR3 loop: CASSQEPTDTQYF. As DNA, the CDR3 is TGCGCCAGCAGCCAAGAACCCACAGATACGCAGTATTTT.

This clonotype was counted between two and nine times. The rearrangement joins TRBV12-3 or TRBV12-4 to TRBJ2-1; D not certain. This CDR3 spans 14 amino acids. Trimming took 7 bases from V and 2 from J, leaving 12 bases between them. The CDR3, as DNA: TGTGCCAGCACCCTAAGCGCGCCCTACAATGAGCAGTTCTTC. It translates to CASTLSAPYNEQFF.

This chain joins TRBV28 and TRBJ1-2; 7 positions match TRBD1. CDR1 is MDHEN, CDR2 SYDVKM, per germline. V trimming: 8 bases; J trimming: 4 bases; junction bases outside the gene matches: 7. The CDR3 has 13 amino acids. Written as DNA, the CDR3 is TGTGCCAGCGGGGGCGGACAGGTCTATGGCTACACCTTC. Translated: CASGGGQVYGYTF.

The chain is built from TRBV7-8 and TRBJ2-3; 12 positions agree with TRBD2. This CDR3 region has 16 residues. Germline V gene data show CDR1 as SGHVS and CDR2 as FQNEAQ. The ends lost 5 bases at V and 6 bases at J; junction bases unmatched: 9. Written as DNA, the CDR3 is TGTGCCAGCAGCCTCCGGACTAGCGGGATATCGGATACGCAGTATTTT. The encoded protein is CASSLRTSGISDTQYF. Filled out from reference TRBV7-8 and TRBJ2-3, the complete variable domain reads GAGVSQSPRYKVAKRGQDVALRCDPISGHVSLFWYQQALGQGPEFLTYFQNEAQLDKSGLPSDRFFAERPEGSVSTLKIQRTQQEDSAVYLCASSLRTSGISDTQYFGPGTRLTVL.

This clonotype was counted a few times. The chain uses TRBV5-1 and TRBJ2-7; TRBD1 matches at 7 bases. Losses at the gene ends were 5 bases for V and 0 bases for J; bases not matched to a gene: 2. Germline assignment: CDR1 SGHRS and CDR2 YFSETQ. The CDR3 runs to 13 residues. In nucleotides, the CDR3 is TGCGCCAGCAGGACAGGGTCCTCCTACGAGCAGTACTTC. Its translation is CASRTGSSYEQYF.

The chain has TRBV7-2 and TRBJ2-7, with D possibly TRBD1 on 5 matching bases. Germline loops: CDR1 SGHTA, CDR2 FQGNSA. CDR3 length equals 15 residues. Trimming took off 5 bases at V and 5 bases at J, with 19 bases between the two ends. The CDR3 nucleotides read TGTGCCAGCAGCACCTACCGACAGAGTAACGACGAGCAGTACTTC. Protein: CASSTYRQSNDEQYF. Variable domain in full (rest from reference TRBV7-2 and TRBJ2-7): GAGVSQSPSNKVTEKGKDVELRCDPISGHTALYWYRQSLGQGLEFLIYFQGNSAPDKSGLPSDRFSAERTGGSVSTLTIQRTQQEDSAVYLCASSTYRQSNDEQYFGPGTRLTVT.

V is TRBV19 and J is TRBJ2-1, with D unclear. V lost 3 bases and J 4 bases, leaving 13 bases between the germline ends. CDR3 length: 15 amino acids. Germline V gene lookup returns CDR1 LNHDA and CDR2 SQIVND (reference sequence). CDR3 nucleotides: TGTGCCAGTAGTATTGTGCTGGCGGTTTACAATGAGCAGTTCTTC. Translated: CASSIVLAVYNEQFF.

This sequence joins TRBV4-3 and TRBJ2-7, with 10 bases lining up with TRBD2. The CDR3 contains 17 residues. Germline CDR1 is LGHNA and CDR2 is YSLEER. V dropped 1 base and J dropped 4; count of bases not matched to a gene: 10. The CDR3: CASSQVGLAGDRYEQYF. In nucleotides, the CDR3 is TGCGCCAGCAGCCAAGTGGGCCTAGCGGGAGATAGGTACGAGCAGTACTTC.

This rearrangement joins TRBV7-9 to TRBJ1-2, with D possibly matching TRBD1 (6 bases). V gave up 1 base and J gave up 0 bases, with 9 bases separating them. This CDR3 has 15 residues. The germline V gene has CDR1 SEHNR and CDR2 FQNEAQ (reference sequence). The CDR3 DNA follows: TGTGCCAGCAGCTTAGTCGACAGGTCTAACTATGGCTACACCTTC. This translates into CASSLVDRSNYGYTF.

The chain couples TRBV4-2 to TRBJ1-2; 8 bases agree with TRBD1. V lost 0 bases to trimming and J lost 0 bases; unmatched junction nucleotides: 0. Germline values: CDR1 LGHNA, CDR2 YNFKEQ. This CDR3 contains 15 residues. The CDR3 sequence is CASSQEQGANYGYTF. The CDR3 DNA reads TGTGCCAGCAGCCAAGAACAGGGGGCTAACTATGGCTACACCTTC.

This clonotype was detected ten times or more. This rearrangement joins TRBV29-1 to TRBJ2-7; 8 positions agree with TRBD1. The CDR3 is 13 residues long. V shed 4 bases, J shed 6 bases, and the junction held 8 bases outside the gene matches. The germline gives CDR1 SQVTM, CDR2 ANQGSEA. The chain's CDR3 is CSVAGTGTPEQYF. The CDR3 nucleotides read TGCAGCGTTGCCGGGACAGGCACCCCCGAGCAGTACTTC.

This clonotype was detected only a few times. This chain connects TRBV20-1 to TRBJ2-6; 8 nucleotides agree with TRBD1. Germline values: CDR1 DFQATT, CDR2 SNEGSKA (reference sequence). This CDR3 is built from 16 residues. V shed 6 bases and J 0 bases; nucleotides not matched to a gene: 7. The CDR3 nucleotides are TGCAGTGCCGCCGGGACAGGTACCTCTGGGGCCAACGTCCTGACTTTC. Its protein product is CSAAGTGTSGANVLTF.

CDR3 amino acids: CASSETGLGYGYTF. Here the CDR3 DNA reads TGTGCCAGCAGTGAGACAGGGTTGGGCTATGGCTACACCTTC. J is TRBJ1-2 and V is TRBV6-1; TRBD1 aligns across 7 bases. The CDR3 extends over 14 amino acids. The V gene end was trimmed by 3 bases and the J gene end by 4 bases; junction bases not matched to a gene: 5. Per germline, CDR1 MNHNS and CDR2 SASEGT.

The chain combines TRBV3-1 with TRBJ2-3; TRBD2 matches at 7 bases. V trimming: 3 bases; J trimming: 4 bases; junction bases outside the gene matches: 10. The CDR3 length is 16 residues. Germline V lookup: CDR1 LGHDT, CDR2 YNNKEL (reference sequence). The CDR3 sequence: CASSHFSGKGSDTQYF. CDR3 in DNA: TGTGCCAGCAGCCATTTCAGCGGGAAGGGGTCAGATACGCAGTATTTT.

A word on this clonotype: This may arise from a read error, as a much more abundant clone is one base away. V gene TRBV29-1 combines with J gene TRBJ2-7; 7 nucleotides match TRBD1. The germline V gene encodes CDR1 SQVTM and CDR2 ANQGSEA. The CDR3 extends over 13 amino acids. V shed 6 bases, J shed 7 bases, and the junction held 12 bases outside the gene matches. As DNA, the CDR3 is TGCAGCGTAGCACCGGGACAGTACAATGAGCAGTACTTC. Encoded protein: CSVAPGQYNEQYF.

This clonotype was counted a single time. The genes are TRBV7-2 and TRBJ2-5; unclear D gene. The assigned J gene may be wrong: the sequence end matches TRBJ2-7 better. In germline, CDR1 is SGHTA, CDR2 FQGNSA. This CDR3 spans 14 amino acids. The CDR3 loop is CTSSLVSADYEQYF. Written as DNA, the CDR3 is TGTACCAGCAGCTTAGTTTCGGCAGACTACGAGCAGTACTTC.

The chain links TRBV20-1 to TRBJ2-5; possibly TRBD2 for D (6 bases). The CDR3 runs to 12 residues. CDR1 is DFQATT, CDR2 SNEGSKA, per germline (reference sequence). Trimming removed 7 bases at V and 11 bases at J, with 20 bases between. The CDR3 is CSGMGLYNEQYF. CDR3 in DNA: TGCAGTGGGATGGGACTTTACAATGAGCAGTACTTC.

J is TRBJ2-3 and V is TRBV20-1, with D perhaps TRBD2 (7 bases). The length of the CDR3 is 15 residues. Germline V gene lookup returns CDR1 DFQATT and CDR2 SNEGSKA (reference sequence). Trimming stripped 4 bases from V and 0 bases from J, with 14 bases between. The DNA for the CDR3 is TGCAGTGCTACCGGACTAGGGGGAAGCACAGATACGCAGTATTTT. Its protein is CSATGLGGSTDTQYF.

This clonotype was seen a few times. The chain carries TRBV9 and TRBJ1-2; maybe TRBD1 (5 bases). Trimming stripped 0 bases from V and 7 bases from J, with 13 bases between. The CDR3 length is 14 residues. The V gene's germline CDR1 is SGDLS and CDR2 YYNGEE. The CDR3 bases are TGTGCCAGCAGCGTAGGGTCAGGGATCGGTGGCTACACCTTC. Translated, it gives CASSVGSGIGGYTF.

The V call is TRBV18, the J call TRBJ2-7, with a tentative D call TRBD2 (5 bases). The J call is in doubt because the DNA end fits TRBJ2-4 better. Germline V lookup: CDR1 KGHSH, CDR2 LQKENI. The CDR3 consists of 16 residues. CDR3 nucleotide sequence: TGTGCCAGCTCACCGGAAGCCGCGGGTTCTGGCAACATTCAGTACTTC. Translation gives CASSPEAAGSGNIQYF.

This clonotype occurred a few times. V usage is TRBV6-2 or TRBV6-3 and J usage is TRBJ2-7, with D possibly matching TRBD2 (6 bases). Between the trimmed V and J ends, which lost 6 bases and 7 bases, there was a span of 16 bases. CDR3 length equals 13 residues. The V gene's germline CDR1 is MNHEY and CDR2 SVGEGT. CDR3 coding DNA: TGTGCCAGCAGCTCCATTAGCGGCAATGAGCAGTACTTC. Residues: CASSSISGNEQYF.

The gene calls are TRBV29-1 and TRBJ2-7; a weak D match, TRBD1 (6 bases). This CDR3 has 13 amino acids. Germline loops: CDR1 SQVTM, CDR2 ANQGSEA. Between the trimmed V and J ends, which lost 5 bases and 1 base, there was a span of 12 bases. The CDR3 spells CSVITGMSYEQYF. The CDR3 nucleotides read TGCAGCGTTATAACAGGGATGTCCTACGAGCAGTACTTC.

This clonotype was counted between two and nine times. The chain has TRBV27 and TRBJ2-4; D could derive from TRBD1 or TRBD2 (5 bases each). The closer fit of TRBJ2-7 to the DNA end suggests the J call may be wrong. Germline assignment: CDR1 MNHEY and CDR2 SMNVEV (reference sequence). This CDR3 has 15 residues. CDR3 bases: TGTGCCAGCAGTTCCCCGCTACGAGGGGTAGACGAGCAGTACTTC. It specifies CASSSPLRGVDEQYF.

This chain links TRBV4-2 with TRBJ1-5; D remains ambiguous. Germline loops: CDR1 LGHNA, CDR2 YNFKEQ. The CDR3 has 15 residues. Trimming stripped 0 bases from V and 9 bases from J, with 15 bases between. In DNA, the CDR3 is TGTGCCAGCAGCCAAGATAATACTCCCGTCGGGCCCCAGCATTTT. Encoded protein: CASSQDNTPVGPQHF.

V gene TRBV4-2 combines with J gene TRBJ2-7; D not resolved. The V end was cut by 1 base, the J end by 1 base, with 8 bases between. Germline V gene sequence: CDR1 LGHNA, CDR2 YNFKEQ. The CDR3 is 14 residues long. This CDR3 is CASSQVFGSYEQYF. The CDR3 DNA is TGTGCCAGCAGCCAAGTGTTCGGATCCTACGAGCAGTACTTC.

On this clonotype itself: The germline gene is not matched at one end of the junction; a read error may be the cause. V gene TRBV20-1 combines with J gene TRBJ2-3; TRBD2 aligns across 8 bases. Germline values: CDR1 DFQATT, CDR2 SNEGSKA (reference sequence). CDR3 size: 14 residues. CDR3 in DNA: TGCAGTGTGGACTCGCGGGAGGCCGGCGATACGCCGTATTTT. Its translation: CSVDSREAGDTPYF.

This clonotype was detected only a few times. The chain has TRBV12-3 or TRBV12-4 and TRBJ2-1, with D possibly being TRBD2 (5 bases). The CDR3 consists of 15 residues. Trimming removed 2 bases from V and 4 bases from J, with 12 bases in between. This chain's CDR3 is CASSLMVAIYNEQFF. The CDR3 DNA reads as TGTGCCAGCAGTTTAATGGTAGCGATATACAATGAGCAGTTCTTC.

The rearrangement uses TRBV5-1 and TRBJ1-2; D gene unclear. The CDR3 spans 13 residues. The V gene's germline CDR1 is SGHRS and CDR2 YFSETQ. V lost 1 base, J lost 4 bases, and 8 bases lay in between. The CDR3 nucleotides read TGCGCCAGCAGCTTGCTACCGGGCTATGGCTACACCTTC. It specifies CASSLLPGYGYTF.

CDR3 nucleotide sequence: TGTGCCAGCAGCTTAGAGGCTGGAGCGGAGGGAGGAGCAGATACGCAGTATTTT. The encoded protein is CASSLEAGAEGGADTQYF. V usage is TRBV7-8 and J usage is TRBJ2-3, with D tentatively TRBD2 (6 bases). The CDR3 extends over 18 amino acids. V was pared by 1 base and J by 4 bases, with 21 bases between. Germline CDR1 reads SGHVS; CDR2 reads FQNEAQ.